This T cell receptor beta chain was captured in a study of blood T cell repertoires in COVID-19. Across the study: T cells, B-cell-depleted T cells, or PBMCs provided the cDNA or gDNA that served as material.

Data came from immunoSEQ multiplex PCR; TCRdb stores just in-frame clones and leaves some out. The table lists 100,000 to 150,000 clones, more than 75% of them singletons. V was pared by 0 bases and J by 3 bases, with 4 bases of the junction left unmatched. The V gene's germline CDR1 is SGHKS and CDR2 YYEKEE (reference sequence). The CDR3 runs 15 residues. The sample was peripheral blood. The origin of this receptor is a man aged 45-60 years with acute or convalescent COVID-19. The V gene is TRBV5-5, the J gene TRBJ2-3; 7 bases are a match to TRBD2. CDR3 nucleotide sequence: TGTGCCAGCAGCTTGGACCTAGCGGTGACAGATACGCAGTATTTT. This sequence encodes CASSLDLAVTDTQYF.